The 2 T cell receptor beta chains below all came from one sample that was sequenced in a study of cytomegalovirus exposure and HLA in healthy donors. PCR used 60 Vbeta primers and 13 Jbeta primers. Libraries were prepared by immunoSEQ multiplex PCR; TCRdb keeps only in-frame clonotypes and omits some of them. The sample carries 150,000 to 200,000 clones, over 75% recorded once. Sequencing used PBMCs. These receptors were obtained from a woman between 45 and 60 years old in good health and CMV-seronegative.

This chain links TRBV28 with TRBJ2-3; D is unresolved. The germline V gene encodes CDR1 MDHEN and CDR2 SYDVKM. Trimming pared 3 bases from V and 0 bases from J, leaving 10 bases between. CDR3 length: 15 amino acids. CDR3 sequence reads: CASSFVYSSTDTQYF. For the CDR3, the DNA is TGTGCCAGCAGTTTTGTGTACAGCAGCACAGATACGCAGTATTTT. The complete variable domain, with remaining parts taken from reference TRBV28 and TRBJ2-3, reads DVKVTQSSRYLVKRTGEKVFLECVQDMDHENMFWYRQDPGLGLRLIYFSYDVKMKEKGDIPEGYSVSREKKERFSLILESASTNQTSMYLCASSFVYSSTDTQYFGPGTRLTVL.

The chain has TRBV7-2 and TRBJ2-3, with TRBD1 matching 9 bases. Trimming cost V 4 bases and J 4 bases; bases outside gene matches: 6. The CDR3 covers 15 residues. Per the germline V gene, CDR1 is SGHTA and CDR2 is FQGNSA. CDR3: CASSSDRGGADTQYF. CDR3 in DNA: TGTGCCAGCAGCTCGGACAGGGGTGGGGCAGATACGCAGTATTTT.